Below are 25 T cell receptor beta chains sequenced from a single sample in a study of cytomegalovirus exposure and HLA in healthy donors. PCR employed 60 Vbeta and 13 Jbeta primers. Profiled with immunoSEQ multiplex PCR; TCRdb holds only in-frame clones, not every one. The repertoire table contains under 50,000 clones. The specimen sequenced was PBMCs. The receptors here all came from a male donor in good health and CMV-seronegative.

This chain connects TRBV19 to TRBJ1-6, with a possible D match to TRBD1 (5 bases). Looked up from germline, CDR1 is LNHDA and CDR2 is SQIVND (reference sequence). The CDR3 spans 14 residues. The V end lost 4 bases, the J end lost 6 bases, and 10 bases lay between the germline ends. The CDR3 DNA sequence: TGTGCCAGTAGTAATCAGGGTGGTAATTCACCCCTCCACTTT. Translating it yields CASSNQGGNSPLHF. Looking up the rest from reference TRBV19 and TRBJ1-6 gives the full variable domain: DGGITQSPKYLFRKEGQNVTLSCEQNLNHDAMYWYRQDPGQGLRLIYYSQIVNDFQKGDIAEGYSVSREKKESFPLTVTSAQKNPTAFYLCASSNQGGNSPLHFGNGTRLTVT.

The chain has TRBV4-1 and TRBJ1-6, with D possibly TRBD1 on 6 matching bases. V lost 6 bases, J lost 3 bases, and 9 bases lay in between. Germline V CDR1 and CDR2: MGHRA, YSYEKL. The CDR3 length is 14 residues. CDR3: CASRQGNYNSPLHF. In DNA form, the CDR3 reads TGCGCCAGCAGGCAGGGGAACTATAATTCACCCCTCCACTTT.

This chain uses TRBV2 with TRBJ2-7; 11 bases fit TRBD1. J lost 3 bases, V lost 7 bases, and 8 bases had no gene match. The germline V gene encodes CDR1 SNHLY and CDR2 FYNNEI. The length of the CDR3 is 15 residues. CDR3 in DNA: TGTGCCAGCATTAGGGGGGGGACAGGGGGCTACGAGCAGTACTTC. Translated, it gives CASIRGGTGGYEQYF.

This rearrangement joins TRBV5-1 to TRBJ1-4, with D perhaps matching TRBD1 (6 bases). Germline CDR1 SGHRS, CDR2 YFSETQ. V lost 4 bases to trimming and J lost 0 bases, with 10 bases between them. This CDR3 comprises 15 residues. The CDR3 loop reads CASSETGATNEKLFF. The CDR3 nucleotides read TGCGCCAGCAGCGAGACAGGAGCAACTAATGAAAAACTGTTTTTT.

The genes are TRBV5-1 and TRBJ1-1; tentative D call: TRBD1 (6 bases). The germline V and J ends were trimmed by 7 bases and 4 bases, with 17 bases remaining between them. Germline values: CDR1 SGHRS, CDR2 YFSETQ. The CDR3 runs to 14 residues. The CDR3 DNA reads TGCGCCAGCGCCGACCCAATAGGGGGCACTGAAGCTTTCTTT. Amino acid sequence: CASADPIGGTEAFF.

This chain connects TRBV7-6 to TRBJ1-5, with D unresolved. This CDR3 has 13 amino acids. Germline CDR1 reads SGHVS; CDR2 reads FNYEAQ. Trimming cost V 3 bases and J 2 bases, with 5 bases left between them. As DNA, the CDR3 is TGTGCCAGCAGCTTGCAGGGCAATCAGCCCCAGCATTTT. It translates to CASSLQGNQPQHF.

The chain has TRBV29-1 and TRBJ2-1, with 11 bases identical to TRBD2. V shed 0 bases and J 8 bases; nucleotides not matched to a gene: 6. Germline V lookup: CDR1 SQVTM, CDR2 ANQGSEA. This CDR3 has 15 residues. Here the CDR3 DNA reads TGCAGCGTTGAAGACGGGTCTAGCGGGGGGTATGAGCAGTTCTTC. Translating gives CSVEDGSSGGYEQFF.

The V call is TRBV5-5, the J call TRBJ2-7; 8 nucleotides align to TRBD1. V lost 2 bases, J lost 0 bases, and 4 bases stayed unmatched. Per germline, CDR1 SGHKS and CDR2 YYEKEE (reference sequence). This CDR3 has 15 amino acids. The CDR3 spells CASSLGQGSSYEQYF. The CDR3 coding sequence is TGTGCCAGCAGCTTAGGACAGGGCTCCTCCTACGAGCAGTACTTC.

CDR3 sequence: CASTTPNRNTGELFF. The CDR3 region has the DNA TGTGCCAGCACAACTCCCAACAGGAACACCGGGGAGCTGTTTTTT. This chain connects TRBV28 to TRBJ2-2; D uncertain. The CDR3 covers 15 residues. Germline V gives CDR1 MDHEN, CDR2 SYDVKM. Deletions cut 7 bases from V and 1 base from J, with 13 bases between.

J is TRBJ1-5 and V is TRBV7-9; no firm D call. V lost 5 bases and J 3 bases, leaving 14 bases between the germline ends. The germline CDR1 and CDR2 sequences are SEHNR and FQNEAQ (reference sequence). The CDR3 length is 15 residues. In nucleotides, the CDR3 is TGTGCCAGCAGCCCCAGAGGGCAGATCAATCAGCCCCAGCATTTT. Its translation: CASSPRGQINQPQHF.

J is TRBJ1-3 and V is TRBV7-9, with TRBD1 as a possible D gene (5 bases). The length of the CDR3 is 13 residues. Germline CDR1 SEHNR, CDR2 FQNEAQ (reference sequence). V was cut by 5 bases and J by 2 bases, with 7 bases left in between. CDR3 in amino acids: CASSAGPGNTIYF. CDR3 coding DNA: TGTGCCAGCAGCGCAGGGCCTGGAAACACCATATATTTT.

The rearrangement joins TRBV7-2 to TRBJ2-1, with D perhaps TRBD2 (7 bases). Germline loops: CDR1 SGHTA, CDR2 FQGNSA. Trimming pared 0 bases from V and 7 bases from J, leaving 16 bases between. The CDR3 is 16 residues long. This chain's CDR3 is CASSLARGALWNEQFF. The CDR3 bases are TGTGCCAGCAGCTTAGCCCGGGGGGCGCTTTGGAATGAGCAGTTCTTC.

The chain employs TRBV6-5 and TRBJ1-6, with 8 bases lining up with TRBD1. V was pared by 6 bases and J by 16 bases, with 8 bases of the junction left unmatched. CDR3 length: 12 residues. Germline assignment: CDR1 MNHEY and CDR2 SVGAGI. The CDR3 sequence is CASSEHRGTLHF. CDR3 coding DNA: TGTGCCAGCAGCGAACACAGGGGGACTCTCCACTTT.

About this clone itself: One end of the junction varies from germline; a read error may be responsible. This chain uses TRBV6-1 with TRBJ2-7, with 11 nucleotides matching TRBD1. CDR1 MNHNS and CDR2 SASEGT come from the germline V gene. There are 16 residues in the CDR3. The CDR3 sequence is CASSEAPGTGGYEQYF. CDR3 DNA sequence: TGTGCCAGCAGCGAAGCACCGGGGACAGGGGGTTACGAGCAGTACTTC.

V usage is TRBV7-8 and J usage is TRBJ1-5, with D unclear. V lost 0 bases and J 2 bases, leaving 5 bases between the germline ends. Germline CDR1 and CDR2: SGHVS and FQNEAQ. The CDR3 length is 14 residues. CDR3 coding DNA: TGTGCCAGCAGCTTAGCGCAGGGCAATCAGCCCCAGCATTTT. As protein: CASSLAQGNQPQHF. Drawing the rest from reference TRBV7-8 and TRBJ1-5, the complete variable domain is GAGVSQSPRYKVAKRGQDVALRCDPISGHVSLFWYQQALGQGPEFLTYFQNEAQLDKSGLPSDRFFAERPEGSVSTLKIQRTQQEDSAVYLCASSLAQGNQPQHFGDGTRLSIL.

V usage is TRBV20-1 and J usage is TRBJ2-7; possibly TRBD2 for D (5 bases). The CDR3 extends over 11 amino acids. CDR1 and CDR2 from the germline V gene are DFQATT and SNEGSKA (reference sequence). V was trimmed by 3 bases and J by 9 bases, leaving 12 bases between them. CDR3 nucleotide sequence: TGCAGTGCTAGTAACCCGGCGGGGCAGTACTTC. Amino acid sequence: CSASNPAGQYF.

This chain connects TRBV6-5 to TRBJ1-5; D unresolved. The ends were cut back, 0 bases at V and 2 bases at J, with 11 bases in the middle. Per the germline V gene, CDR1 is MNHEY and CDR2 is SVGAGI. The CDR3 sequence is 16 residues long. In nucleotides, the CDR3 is TGTGCCAGCAGTTACTCGAGGGCGGCTCGCAATCAGCCCCAGCATTTT. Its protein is CASSYSRAARNQPQHF.

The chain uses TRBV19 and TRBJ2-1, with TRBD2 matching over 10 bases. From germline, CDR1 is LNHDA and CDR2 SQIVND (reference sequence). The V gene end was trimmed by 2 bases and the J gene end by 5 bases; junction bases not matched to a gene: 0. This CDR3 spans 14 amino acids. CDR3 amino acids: CASSISGGDNEQFF. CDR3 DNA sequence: TGTGCCAGTAGTATAAGCGGGGGGGACAATGAGCAGTTCTTC.

CDR3 sequence: CASSLDRAHGQYF. CDR3 bases: TGTGCCAGCAGCTTGGACAGGGCCCACGGGCAGTACTTC. V gene TRBV13 combines with J gene TRBJ2-7; 8 bases match TRBD1. There are 13 residues in the CDR3. Germline assignment: CDR1 PRHDT and CDR2 FYEKMQ (reference sequence). J lost 9 bases, V lost 3 bases, and 7 bases had no gene match.

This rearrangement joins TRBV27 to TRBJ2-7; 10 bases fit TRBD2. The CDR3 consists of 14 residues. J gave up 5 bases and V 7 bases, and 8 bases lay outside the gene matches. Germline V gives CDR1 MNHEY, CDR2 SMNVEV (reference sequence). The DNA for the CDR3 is TGTGCCAGCACCTCCCCAGGACTAGCGGACGAGCAGTACTTC. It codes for CASTSPGLADEQYF.

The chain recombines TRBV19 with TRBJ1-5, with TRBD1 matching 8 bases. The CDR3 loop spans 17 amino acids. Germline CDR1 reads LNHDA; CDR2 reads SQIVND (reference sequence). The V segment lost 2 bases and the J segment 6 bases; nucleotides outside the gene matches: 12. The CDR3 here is CASSIRVRTGTGQPQHF. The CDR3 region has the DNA TGTGCCAGTAGTATAAGAGTAAGGACAGGGACGGGTCAGCCCCAGCATTTT.

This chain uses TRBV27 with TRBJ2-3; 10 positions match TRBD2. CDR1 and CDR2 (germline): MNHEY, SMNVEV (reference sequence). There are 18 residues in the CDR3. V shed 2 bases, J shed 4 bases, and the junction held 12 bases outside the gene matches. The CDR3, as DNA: TGTGCCAGCAGTTTAGTACCTAGCGGGGGCGCGAGGGCAGATACGCAGTATTTT. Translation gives CASSLVPSGGARADTQYF.

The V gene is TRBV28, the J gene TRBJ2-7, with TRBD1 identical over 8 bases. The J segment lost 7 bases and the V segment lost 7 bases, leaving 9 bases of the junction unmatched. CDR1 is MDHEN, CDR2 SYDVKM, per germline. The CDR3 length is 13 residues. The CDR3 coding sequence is TGTGCCAGCAAAGCAGGGGGCTCTGGTGAGCAGTACTTC. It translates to CASKAGGSGEQYF. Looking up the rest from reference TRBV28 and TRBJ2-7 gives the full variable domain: DVKVTQSSRYLVKRTGEKVFLECVQDMDHENMFWYRQDPGLGLRLIYFSYDVKMKEKGDIPEGYSVSREKKERFSLILESASTNQTSMYLCASKAGGSGEQYFGPGTRLTVT.

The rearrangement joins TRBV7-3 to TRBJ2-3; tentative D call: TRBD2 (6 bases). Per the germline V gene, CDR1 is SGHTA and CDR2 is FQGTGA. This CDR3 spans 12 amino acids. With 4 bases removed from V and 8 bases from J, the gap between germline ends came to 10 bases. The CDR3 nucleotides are TGTGCCAGCAGCTACCCCGGGGGTACGCAGTATTTT. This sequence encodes CASSYPGGTQYF.

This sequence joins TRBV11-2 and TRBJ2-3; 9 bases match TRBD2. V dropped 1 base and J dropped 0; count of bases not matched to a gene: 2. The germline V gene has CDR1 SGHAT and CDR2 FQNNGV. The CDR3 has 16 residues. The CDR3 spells CASSLGAGGSTDTQYF. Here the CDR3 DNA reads TGTGCCAGCAGCTTAGGAGCGGGGGGTAGCACAGATACGCAGTATTTT.